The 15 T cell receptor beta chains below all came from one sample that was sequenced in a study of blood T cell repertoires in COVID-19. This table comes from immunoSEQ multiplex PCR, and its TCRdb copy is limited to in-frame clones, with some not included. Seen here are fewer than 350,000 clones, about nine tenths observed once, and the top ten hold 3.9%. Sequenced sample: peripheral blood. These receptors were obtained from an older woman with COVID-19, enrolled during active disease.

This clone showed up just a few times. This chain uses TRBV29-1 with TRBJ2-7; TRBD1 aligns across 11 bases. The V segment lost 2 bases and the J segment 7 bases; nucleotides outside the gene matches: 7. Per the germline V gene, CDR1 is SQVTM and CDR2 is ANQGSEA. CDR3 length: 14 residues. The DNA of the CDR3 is TGCAGCGTTGAATCGGGGACAGGGGGTCGGGAGCAGTACTTC. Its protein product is CSVESGTGGREQYF.

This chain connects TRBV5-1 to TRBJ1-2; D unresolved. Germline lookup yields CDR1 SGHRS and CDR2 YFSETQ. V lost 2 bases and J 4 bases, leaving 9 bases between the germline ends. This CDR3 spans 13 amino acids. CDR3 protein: CASSFGESYGYTF. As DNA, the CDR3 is TGCGCCAGCAGCTTCGGGGAGAGCTATGGCTACACCTTC.

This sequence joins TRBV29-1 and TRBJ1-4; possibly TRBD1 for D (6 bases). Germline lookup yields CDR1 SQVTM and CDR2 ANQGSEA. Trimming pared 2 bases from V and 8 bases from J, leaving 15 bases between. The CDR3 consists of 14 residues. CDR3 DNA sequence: TGCAGCGTTGAATTGGTCCAGGGGATGGAAAAACTGTTTTTT. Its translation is CSVELVQGMEKLFF.

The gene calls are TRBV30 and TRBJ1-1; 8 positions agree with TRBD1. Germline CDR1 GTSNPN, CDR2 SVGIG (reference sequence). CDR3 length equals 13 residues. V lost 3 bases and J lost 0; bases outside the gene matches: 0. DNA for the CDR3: TGTGCCTGGAGCAGGGGGCTGAACACTGAAGCTTTCTTT. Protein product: CAWSRGLNTEAFF.

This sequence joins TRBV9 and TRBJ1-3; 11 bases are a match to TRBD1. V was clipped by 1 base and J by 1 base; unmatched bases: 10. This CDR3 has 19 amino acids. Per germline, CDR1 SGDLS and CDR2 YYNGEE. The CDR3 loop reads CASSVRSDRGLASGNTIYF. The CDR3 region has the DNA TGTGCCAGCAGCGTAAGGTCGGACAGGGGGCTAGCTTCTGGAAACACCATATATTTT.

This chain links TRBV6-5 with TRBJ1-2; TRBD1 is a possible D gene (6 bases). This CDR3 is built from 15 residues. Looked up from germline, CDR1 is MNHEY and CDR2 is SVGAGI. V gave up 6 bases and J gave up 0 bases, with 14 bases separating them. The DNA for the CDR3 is TGTGCCAGCAGCCCCGGGGGGGGCCCTAACTATGGCTACACCTTC. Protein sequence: CASSPGGGPNYGYTF.

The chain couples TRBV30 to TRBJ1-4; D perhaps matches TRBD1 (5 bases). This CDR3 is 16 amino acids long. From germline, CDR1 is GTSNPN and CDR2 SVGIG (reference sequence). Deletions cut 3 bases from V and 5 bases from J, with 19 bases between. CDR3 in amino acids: CAWREGLTVRNEKLFF. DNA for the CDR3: TGTGCCTGGAGGGAGGGCCTGACAGTTCGCAATGAAAAACTGTTTTTT.

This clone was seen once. The CDR3 reads CASSTAGNTEAFF. For the CDR3, the DNA is TGCGCCAGCAGCACCGCAGGGAACACTGAAGCTTTCTTT. The chain carries TRBV5-1 and TRBJ1-1; D call uncertain. The CDR3 totals 13 residues. Deletions cut 4 bases from V and 1 base from J, with 8 bases between. Germline V gene sequence: CDR1 SGHRS, CDR2 YFSETQ.

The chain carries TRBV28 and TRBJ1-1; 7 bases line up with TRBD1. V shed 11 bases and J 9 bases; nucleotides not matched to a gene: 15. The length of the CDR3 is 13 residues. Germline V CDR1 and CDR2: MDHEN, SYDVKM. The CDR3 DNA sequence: TGTGCCGGAAGATCCGGGACAGTGAGAAAAGCTTTCTTT. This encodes CAGRSGTVRKAFF.

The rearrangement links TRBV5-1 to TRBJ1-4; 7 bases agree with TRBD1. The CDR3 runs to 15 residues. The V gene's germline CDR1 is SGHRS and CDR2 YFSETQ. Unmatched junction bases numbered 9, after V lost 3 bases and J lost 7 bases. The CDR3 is CASSSRTGGIEKLFF. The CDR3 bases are TGCGCCAGCAGCTCGAGGACAGGAGGGATTGAAAAACTGTTTTTT.

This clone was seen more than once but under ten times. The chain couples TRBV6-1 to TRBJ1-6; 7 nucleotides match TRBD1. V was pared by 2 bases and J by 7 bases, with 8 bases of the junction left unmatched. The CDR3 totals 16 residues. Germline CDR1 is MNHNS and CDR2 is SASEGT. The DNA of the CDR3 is TGTGCCAGCAGTGAAAGGCGGCCCAGGGGGAATTCACCCCTCCACTTT. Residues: CASSERRPRGNSPLHF.

This CDR3 reads CASSQGSSGGNEQFF. The CDR3 DNA follows: TGTGCCAGCAGCCAAGGTTCTAGCGGGGGCAATGAGCAGTTCTTC. The rearrangement joins TRBV3-1 (or the pseudogene TRBV3-2) to TRBJ2-1; 10 bases line up with TRBD2. V lost 1 base to trimming and J lost 6 bases; unmatched junction nucleotides: 3. This CDR3 has 15 amino acids. Germline CDR1 and CDR2: LGHDT and YNNKEL (reference sequence).

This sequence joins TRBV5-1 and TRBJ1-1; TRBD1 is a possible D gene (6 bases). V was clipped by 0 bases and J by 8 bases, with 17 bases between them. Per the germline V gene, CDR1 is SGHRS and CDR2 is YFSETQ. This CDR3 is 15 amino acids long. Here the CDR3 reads CASSLAPGVTAEAFF. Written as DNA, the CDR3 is TGCGCCAGCAGCTTGGCCCCAGGGGTGACTGCGGAAGCTTTCTTT.

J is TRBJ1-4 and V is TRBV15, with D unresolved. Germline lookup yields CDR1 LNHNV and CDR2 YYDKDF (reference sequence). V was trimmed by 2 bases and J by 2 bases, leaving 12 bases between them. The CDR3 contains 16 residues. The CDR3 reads CATSRSTSGTNEKLFF. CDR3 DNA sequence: TGTGCCACCAGCAGATCTACCTCGGGGACTAATGAAAAACTGTTTTTT.

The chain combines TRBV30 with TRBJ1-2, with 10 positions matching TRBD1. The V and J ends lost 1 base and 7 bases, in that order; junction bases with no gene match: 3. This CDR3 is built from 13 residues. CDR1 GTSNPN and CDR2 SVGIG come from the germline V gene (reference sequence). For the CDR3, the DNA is TGTGCCTGGAGTGGGGGACAGGGGCTTGGCTACACCTTC. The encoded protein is CAWSGGQGLGYTF.